This T cell receptor (beta chain) derives from a study of OX40 agonist ivuxolimab in advanced cancers. The study, taken as a whole, reports: There was clonal expansion of CD4+ and CD8+ blood T cells by week 6 at 0.1 to 3.0 mg/kg. Certain nonresponders additionally had low normalized T-cell clonal expansion.

To note about this clone: Its antigen is undetermined.

The CDR3 totals 13 residues. V dropped 3 bases and J dropped 2 bases, with 6 bases sitting between them. The germline gives CDR1 SGHVS, CDR2 FQNEAQ. Produced via immunoSEQ multiplex PCR; TCRdb's table is partial and in-frame only. The sample yields about 83,000 clones, roughly 87% seen once. The material was CD4+ or CD8+ T cells sorted from blood, obtained in a trial of the OX40 agonist ivuxolimab. This sequence was found in an adult with an advanced solid tumor such as melanoma, head and neck, liver or kidney cancer. The V gene is TRBV7-8, the J gene TRBJ2-3, with D unclear. Written as DNA, the CDR3 is TGTGCCAGCAGCTTGGACCACACAGATACGCAGTATTTT. Translating it yields CASSLDHTDTQYF.